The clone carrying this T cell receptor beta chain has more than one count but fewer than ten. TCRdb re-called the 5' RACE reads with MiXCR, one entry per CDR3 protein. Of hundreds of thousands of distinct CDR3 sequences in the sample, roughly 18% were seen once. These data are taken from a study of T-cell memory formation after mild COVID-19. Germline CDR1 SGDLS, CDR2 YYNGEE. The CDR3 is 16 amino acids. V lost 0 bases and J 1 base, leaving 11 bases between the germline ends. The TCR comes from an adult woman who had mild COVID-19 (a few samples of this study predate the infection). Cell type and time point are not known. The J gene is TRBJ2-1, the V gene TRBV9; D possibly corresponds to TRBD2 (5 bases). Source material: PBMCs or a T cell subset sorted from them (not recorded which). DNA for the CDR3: TGTGCCAGCAGCGTAGGGGGAGCGCTATCCTACAATGAGCAGTTCTTC. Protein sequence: CASSVGGALSYNEQFF.